This T cell receptor beta chain was documented in a study of identical twins. With regard to this clonotype: Its antigen is currently unknown.

Findings of the study overall: Clonotypes of the beta chain that were abundant in cord blood carried fewer insertions (memory repertoires showed none).

The V gene's germline CDR1 is SEHNR and CDR2 FQNEAQ (reference sequence). The CDR3 is made up of 17 amino acids. V lost 5 bases, J lost 0 bases, and 11 bases stayed unmatched. Through template switching, a universal primer site was introduced, and the cDNA contained unique molecular identifiers. MiXCR was run by TCRdb on the 5' RACE reads, yielding one entry per CDR3 protein. In the table there are around 1.7 million distinct CDR3 sequences, 32% of which are singletons. This clonotype originated in a newborn girl in good health. Sequencing input: cord blood. V usage is TRBV7-9 and J usage is TRBJ1-2, with 8 bases fitting TRBD1. The CDR3 DNA reads as TGTGCCAGCAGCGGAGTGCCAGGGGGCCCTCCTAACTATGGCTACACCTTC. It is translated as CASSGVPGGPPNYGYTF.